The rows below give T cell receptor beta chains drawn from one sample of a study of CD8+ T cells in alopecia areata. The method was immunoSEQ multiplex PCR; TCRdb's version includes in-frame clones alone and lacks a portion of them. The data contain about 180,000 clones, 59% of them singletons. Specimen: CD4+ T cells sorted from blood, collected at week 0. Every receptor here comes from a human donor with alopecia areata. CDR3s include the opening cysteine and the closing phenylalanine or tryptophan. D genes are given only for firm matches. A row's size may be missing; if present it is once, few, many or a size class.

DNA: TGTGCCAGCAGCCAAGAATGGCATATTAACACCGGGGAGCTGTTTTTT; CDR3: CASSQEWHINTGELFF; V: TRBV4-2; size: -; D: -; J: TRBJ2-2
DNA: TGCGCCAGCAGCTTGGTTAGCTACGAGCAGTACTTC; CDR3: CASSLVSYEQYF; V: TRBV5-1; size: -; D: -; J: TRBJ2-7
DNA: TGTGCCAGCGCGACCCCTAAGGCCGGGGAGCTGTTTTTT; CDR3: CASATPKAGELFF; V: TRBV4-2; size: -; D: -; J: TRBJ2-2
DNA: TGCGCCAGCAGCCAAGATACGACGGGCTATAATTCACCCCTCCACTTT; CDR3: CASSQDTTGYNSPLHF; V: TRBV4-1; size: -; D: -; J: TRBJ1-6
DNA: TGTGCCAGCAGCTTAGTCCGCGGCCGTAGCTCCTACAATGAGCAGTTCTTC; CDR3: CASSLVRGRSSYNEQFF; V: TRBV7-2; size: -; D: -; J: TRBJ2-1
DNA: TGTGCCAGCAGAGACAGGGTTTCCTCTGGGGCCAACGTCCTGACTTTC; CDR3: CASRDRVSSGANVLTF; V: TRBV2; size: -; D: TRBD1; J: TRBJ2-6
DNA: TGTGCCAGCAGCTTAGTGACCGGGGGGCCGGAGACCCAGTACTTC; CDR3: CASSLVTGGPETQYF; V: TRBV7-2; size: -; D: -; J: TRBJ2-5
DNA: TGCGCCAGCAGCCCCTCAGTCGCGGGGGGGGAGCGTCGAGAGACCCAGTACTTC; CDR3: CASSPSVAGGERRETQYF; V: TRBV4-1; size: -; D: TRBD2; J: TRBJ2-5
DNA: TGTGCCTGGAGTCAAGGGGAGAACTATGGCTACACCTTC; CDR3: CAWSQGENYGYTF; V: TRBV30; size: -; D: -; J: TRBJ1-2
DNA: TGCAGCGTTTATTCCCGGTACAGGGGGCGGACTGAAGCTTTCTTT; CDR3: CSVYSRYRGRTEAFF; V: TRBV29-1; size: few; D: TRBD1; J: TRBJ1-1
DNA: TGCAGGTGGGGGCCTTGGACAGACCAAAACTACGAGCAGTACTTC; CDR3: CRWGPWTDQNYEQYF; V: TRBV29-1; size: -; D: -; J: TRBJ2-7
DNA: TGTGCCATCAGTGCCGAGAGGGGGGCCGGGGAAGCTTTCTTT; CDR3: CAISAERGAGEAFF; V: TRBV10-3; size: few; D: -; J: TRBJ1-1
DNA: TGTGCCAGCAGCGACAGGGGGAGGTTCTCTGGAAACACCATATATTTT; CDR3: CASSDRGRFSGNTIYF; V: TRBV9; size: few; D: TRBD1; J: TRBJ1-3
DNA: TGTGCCAGCAGTTTGGGGACAGAAAGCTATGGCTACACCTTC; CDR3: CASSLGTESYGYTF; V: TRBV27; size: -; D: TRBD1; J: TRBJ1-2
DNA: TGTGCCAGCAGTCCATCGGCGGAAGAAGCTTTCTTT; CDR3: CASSPSAEEAFF; V: TRBV6-5; size: -; D: -; J: TRBJ1-1
DNA: TGTGCCAGCAGTTACGTTAGCCGGCAGGGCTATGGCTACACCTTC; CDR3: CASSYVSRQGYGYTF; V: TRBV6-5; size: -; D: -; J: TRBJ1-2
DNA: TGTGCCACCTCCCATGAGGAGACCCAGTACTTC; CDR3: CATSHEETQYF; V: TRBV10-3; size: -; D: -; J: TRBJ2-5
DNA: TGTGCCTGGTCCCGGGACAGGGAACAAGAGACCCAGTACTTC; CDR3: CAWSRDREQETQYF; V: TRBV30; size: -; D: TRBD1; J: TRBJ2-5
DNA: TGCAGCGTTTGGGCAGGACCGAACACTGAAGCTTTCTTT; CDR3: CSVWAGPNTEAFF; V: TRBV29-1; size: few; D: -; J: TRBJ1-1
DNA: TGTGCCAGCACCACAGGGTCGACAGATACGCAGTATTTT; CDR3: CASTTGSTDTQYF; V: TRBV2; size: few; D: -; J: TRBJ2-3
DNA: TGTGCCAGCAGCTTAGGGACAGCTACGAGAGCTTTCTTT; CDR3: CASSLGTATRAFF; V: TRBV13; size: -; D: -; J: TRBJ1-1
DNA: TGTGCCTGGAGTGCATCCTCGGACAGCCGGCCGAACACTGAAGCTTTCTTT; CDR3: CAWSASSDSRPNTEAFF; V: TRBV30; size: -; D: -; J: TRBJ1-1
DNA: TGTGCCAGCAGCGTGGGCCCAGGAGGCTACACCTTC; CDR3: CASSVGPGGYTF; V: TRBV2; size: -; D: -; J: TRBJ1-2
DNA: TGTGCCAGCAGTGCCCTAACAGGGACGGCTTATAGCAATCAGCCCCAGCATTTT; CDR3: CASSALTGTAYSNQPQHF; V: TRBV6-1; size: -; D: -; J: TRBJ1-5
DNA: TGCAGCGTTGGGGATGGCACAGATACGCAGTATTTT; CDR3: CSVGDGTDTQYF; V: TRBV29-1; size: few; D: -; J: TRBJ2-3
DNA: TGTGCCAGCAGCTTAGGGGATCGGGTCAGATACACTGAAGCTTTCTTT; CDR3: CASSLGDRVRYTEAFF; V: TRBV11-3; size: -; D: -; J: TRBJ1-1
DNA: TGCGCCAGCAGCTGGATGGAGGGTTACACAGATACGCAGTATTTT; CDR3: CASSWMEGYTDTQYF; V: TRBV5-1; size: -; D: -; J: TRBJ2-3
DNA: TGCGCCAGCAGCCGAAGGACCACCGGACAGGGGGTAATGGCTTTCTTT; CDR3: CASSRRTTGQGVMAFF; V: TRBV4-1; size: few; D: TRBD1; J: TRBJ1-1